This entry lists 24 T cell receptor beta chains sequenced from one sample in a study of cytomegalovirus exposure and HLA in healthy donors. Both 60 Vbeta primers and 13 Jbeta primers went into the PCR. Profiled with immunoSEQ multiplex PCR; TCRdb holds only in-frame clones, not every one. The sample contains more than 150,000 clones, more than 60% of which appear only once. Sequencing was done on a sample of PBMCs. The receptors were gathered from a woman aged 35 to 49 in good health and CMV-seropositive.

Here the CDR3 DNA reads TGCGCCAGCAGGGGGACAGCCGACTCCTACGAGCAGTACTTC. Amino acids: CASRGTADSYEQYF. The V call is TRBV10-2, the J call TRBJ2-7, with 7 bases identical to TRBD1. CDR3 length: 14 amino acids. The V segment lost 6 bases and the J segment 0 bases; nucleotides outside the gene matches: 5. CDR1 and CDR2 from the germline V gene are WSHSY and SAAADI.

The rearrangement uses TRBV29-1 and TRBJ2-5, with D possibly TRBD1 on 7 matching bases. The germline V gene encodes CDR1 SQVTM and CDR2 ANQGSEA. CDR3 size: 17 residues. V lost 1 base and J lost 8, with 26 bases in between. The CDR3 coding sequence is TGCAGCGTTGAAGCCCCCAACGGGGACAGCGGGTTAGGTACCCAGTACTTC. Translated: CSVEAPNGDSGLGTQYF.

V and J are TRBV29-1 and TRBJ2-1; a weak D match, TRBD2 (6 bases). CDR1 and CDR2 (germline): SQVTM, ANQGSEA. This CDR3 is built from 12 residues. V dropped 6 bases and J dropped 3 bases, with 9 bases sitting between them. This CDR3 is CSVSGFYNEQFF. As DNA, the CDR3 is TGCAGCGTAAGCGGGTTCTACAATGAGCAGTTCTTC.

V gene TRBV30 combines with J gene TRBJ2-5, with TRBD2 identical over 11 bases. Germline CDR1 GTSNPN, CDR2 SVGIG (reference sequence). The CDR3 contains 13 residues. J gave up 5 bases and V 3 bases, and 2 bases lay outside the gene matches. The CDR3 nucleotides read TGTGCCTGGAGCGTAGCGGGGGGGGAGACCCAGTACTTC. Its translation: CAWSVAGGETQYF.

V usage is TRBV30 and J usage is TRBJ2-7, with 7 bases identical to TRBD2. The J segment lost 6 bases and the V segment lost 0 bases, leaving 5 bases of the junction unmatched. CDR1 GTSNPN and CDR2 SVGIG come from the germline V gene (reference sequence). This CDR3 spans 13 amino acids. The CDR3 DNA sequence: TGTGCCTGGAGTGTACTAGCGACTGCCGAGCAGTACTTC. Its translation: CAWSVLATAEQYF. The full variable domain, rest sourced from reference TRBV30 and TRBJ2-7, is SQTIHQWPATLVQPVGSPLSLECTVEGTSNPNLYWYRQAAGRGLQLLFYSVGIGQISSEVPQNLSASRPQDRQFILSSKKLLLSDSGFYLCAWSVLATAEQYFGPGTRLTVT.

A single count supports this clone. The V and J genes are TRBV15 and TRBJ2-5; D may be TRBD2 (7 bases). CDR3 length equals 16 residues. The germline V gene encodes CDR1 LNHNV and CDR2 YYDKDF (reference sequence). Trimming cost V 1 base and J 1 base, with 13 bases left between them. The CDR3 region has the DNA TGTGCCACCAGCAGAGGGGGGGGGACATCCCAAGAGACCCAGTACTTC. Residues: CATSRGGGTSQETQYF.

This rearrangement joins TRBV6-5 to TRBJ2-6; D not certain. The V gene lost 5 bases and the J gene lost 0 bases, with 8 bases spanning the gap. Germline V lookup: CDR1 MNHEY, CDR2 SVGAGI. The CDR3 has 15 residues. CDR3: CASSLSYSGANVLTF. The CDR3 nucleotides read TGTGCCAGCAGTCTTTCCTACTCTGGGGCCAACGTCCTGACTTTC.

This chain uses TRBV9 with TRBJ1-6, with no clear D. CDR1 SGDLS and CDR2 YYNGEE come from the germline V gene. Deletions cut 0 bases from V and 6 bases from J, with 13 bases between. CDR3 length equals 16 residues. The CDR3 DNA is TGTGCCAGCAGCGTAGGTTTGGCGGGCCCTAATTCACCCCTCCACTTT. It yields the protein CASSVGLAGPNSPLHF.

This sequence joins TRBV28 and TRBJ1-4, with D possibly TRBD1 on 5 matching bases. Germline V gene data show CDR1 as MDHEN and CDR2 as SYDVKM. This CDR3 is 15 amino acids long. V lost 4 bases and J 3 bases, leaving 12 bases between the germline ends. Written as DNA, the CDR3 is TGTGCCAGCAGTTCCCTGGGGCTGGCTAATGAAAAACTGTTTTTT. Translated, it gives CASSSLGLANEKLFF.

The chain recombines TRBV25-1 with TRBJ2-5; 8 nucleotides agree with TRBD2. J was trimmed by 2 bases and V by 5 bases; bases with no gene match: 10. The CDR3 spans 16 residues. Germline-derived CDR1 and CDR2 are MGHDK and SYGVNS. CDR3 residues: CASSLGRSGGQETQYF. The CDR3 DNA reads TGTGCCAGCAGTTTGGGAAGAAGCGGGGGACAAGAGACCCAGTACTTC.

This clone was detected a few times. V is TRBV28 and J is TRBJ2-5; 8 bases align to TRBD2. Trimming at V came to 3 bases and at J to 2 bases, leaving 8 bases not matched to a gene. The CDR3 extends over 16 amino acids. Looked up from germline, CDR1 is MDHEN and CDR2 is SYDVKM. This CDR3 reads CASSFPGLAGQETQYF. Written as DNA, the CDR3 is TGTGCCAGCAGTTTCCCAGGTTTAGCGGGGCAAGAGACCCAGTACTTC.

V usage is TRBV9 and J usage is TRBJ2-6, with 7 bases that match TRBD1. The germline gives CDR1 SGDLS, CDR2 YYNGEE. This CDR3 is 16 amino acids long. V was clipped by 3 bases and J by 1 base; unmatched bases: 4. CDR3 in amino acids: CASSASTGSGANVLTF. The CDR3, as DNA: TGTGCCAGCAGCGCATCGACAGGGTCTGGGGCCAACGTCCTGACTTTC. The variable domain in full, with the rest retrieved from reference TRBV9 and TRBJ2-6, is DSGVTQTPKHLITATGQRVTLRCSPRSGDLSVYWYQQSLDQGLQFLIQYYNGEERAKGNILERFSAQQFPDLHSELNLSSLELGDSALYFCASSASTGSGANVLTFGAGSRLTVL.

This chain uses TRBV6-5 with TRBJ1-4, with 7 nucleotides matching TRBD1. The CDR3 has 15 residues. Germline V gene lookup returns CDR1 MNHEY and CDR2 SVGAGI. The V and J ends lost 6 bases and 7 bases, in that order; junction bases with no gene match: 11. The CDR3: CASRKGAVFVEKLFF. The CDR3 coding sequence is TGTGCCAGCAGGAAGGGGGCGGTGTTTGTTGAAAAACTGTTTTTT.

The chain recombines TRBV10-3 with TRBJ1-2; 7 positions match TRBD1. The CDR3 covers 15 residues. With 10 bases clipped from V and 8 bases from J, the junction kept 19 bases outside the gene matches. Looked up from germline, CDR1 is ENHRY and CDR2 is SYGVKD. CDR3 DNA: TGTGCCACCGCCACCAGAGGGACAGCGGAAGACGGCTACACCTTC. This gives the protein CATATRGTAEDGYTF.

The chain combines TRBV29-1 with TRBJ1-3, with D maybe TRBD1 (6 bases). The germline V gene encodes CDR1 SQVTM and CDR2 ANQGSEA. Between the trimmed V and J ends, which lost 7 bases and 0 bases, there was a span of 10 bases. The CDR3 runs 13 residues. This chain's CDR3 is CSARDNSGNTIYF. DNA for the CDR3: TGCAGCGCTCGGGACAACTCTGGAAACACCATATATTTT.

This chain connects TRBV6-1 to TRBJ1-4, with 7 bases matching TRBD1. With V trimmed by 6 bases and J by 3 bases, 4 bases remained unmatched. Per the germline V gene, CDR1 is MNHNS and CDR2 is SASEGT. The CDR3 runs 14 residues. The CDR3 nucleotides read TGTGCCAGCAGGGCGGGGACAGCTAATGAAAAACTGTTTTTT. Translated: CASRAGTANEKLFF.

This clone was found a few times. The V gene is TRBV18, the J gene TRBJ2-1, with 7 bases fitting TRBD1. The germline V gene encodes CDR1 KGHSH and CDR2 LQKENI. Trimming cost V 3 bases and J 7 bases; bases outside gene matches: 9. The CDR3 contains 15 residues. CDR3 sequence reads: CASSPTDRAPNEQFF. The CDR3 DNA reads as TGTGCCAGCTCACCTACTGACAGGGCCCCTAATGAGCAGTTCTTC. The full variable domain, with the rest looked up from reference TRBV18 and TRBJ2-1, is NAGVMQNPRHLVRRRGQEARLRCSPMKGHSHVYWYRQLPEEGLKFMVYLQKENIIDESGMPKERFSAEFPKEGPSILRIQQVVRGDSAAYFCASSPTDRAPNEQFFGPGTRLTVL.

The rearrangement uses TRBV7-8 and TRBJ2-1; a weak D match, TRBD1 (6 bases). Germline loops: CDR1 SGHVS, CDR2 FQNEAQ. V dropped 4 bases and J dropped 5 bases, with 9 bases sitting between them. This CDR3 contains 13 residues. CDR3 DNA sequence: TGTGCCAGCAGCTCGGACAGCCACAATGAGCAGTTCTTC. Residues: CASSSDSHNEQFF.

This clone was counted a single time. The V gene is TRBV5-1, the J gene TRBJ1-2; 7 nucleotides match TRBD1. Germline CDR1 SGHRS, CDR2 YFSETQ. Unmatched junction bases numbered 23, after V lost 2 bases and J lost 1 base. This CDR3 has 21 residues. DNA for the CDR3: TGCGCCAGCAGCTTACGACAGGGCTCCACACCCGATAGTCCTATTAACTATGGCTACACCTTC. Protein: CASSLRQGSTPDSPINYGYTF.

The gene calls are TRBV6-1 and TRBJ2-7, with TRBD1 matching over 9 bases. J lost 4 bases, V lost 6 bases, and 7 bases had no gene match. The CDR3 contains 14 residues. Germline assignment: CDR1 MNHNS and CDR2 SASEGT. The CDR3 is CASRRTGQGYEQYF. The CDR3 nucleotides read TGTGCCAGCAGGCGGACGGGACAGGGTTACGAGCAGTACTTC.

CDR3 sequence (DNA): TGTGCCAGCAGCCAGTTAGCGGCCCAAGAGCAGTTCTTC. Protein product: CASSQLAAQEQFF. The rearrangement joins TRBV4-2 to TRBJ2-1; tentatively, D is TRBD2 (6 bases). The V gene lost 3 bases and the J gene lost 10 bases, with 13 bases spanning the gap. Germline loops: CDR1 LGHNA, CDR2 YNFKEQ. The CDR3 length is 13 residues.

In its sample, this clone was seen a few times. The V and J genes are TRBV2 and TRBJ2-5; 11 nucleotides match TRBD2. The CDR3 runs to 17 residues. CDR1 is SNHLY, CDR2 FYNNEI, per germline. V was clipped by 0 bases and J by 5 bases; unmatched bases: 8. The CDR3 DNA follows: TGTGCCAGCAGTGAAGCGCGCACTAGCGGGAGTCGGGAGACCCAGTACTTC. Its translation: CASSEARTSGSRETQYF.

The V and J genes are TRBV7-8 and TRBJ1-1, with D perhaps matching TRBD1 (6 bases). Germline loops: CDR1 SGHVS, CDR2 FQNEAQ. Trimming stripped 2 bases from V and 1 base from J, with 11 bases between. The CDR3 loop spans 15 amino acids. In nucleotides, the CDR3 is TGTGCCAGCAGCTTACCGACAGGCCAGAACACTGAAGCTTTCTTT. Translating gives CASSLPTGQNTEAFF.

The chain is built from TRBV4-1 and TRBJ1-1; 9 nucleotides agree with TRBD1. After removal of 6 bases from V and 5 bases from J, the junction contained 13 bases not matched to a gene. The CDR3 sequence is 16 residues long. Germline assignment: CDR1 MGHRA and CDR2 YSYEKL. This chain's CDR3 is CASRLDRGLVGTEAFF. The CDR3 region has the DNA TGCGCCAGCAGGCTGGACAGGGGATTAGTCGGTACTGAAGCTTTCTTT.